This TCR beta chain was recovered during a study of blood T cell repertoires in COVID-19 (TCRdb year 2020). For context, the study as a whole: The collaborator samples originated in the United States, Italy and Spain and spanned the acute and convalescent phases of COVID-19. The prospective study material was composed of cDNA or gDNA derived from T cells, B-cell-depleted T cells, or PBMCs. Deeply sampled blood TCRbeta repertoires from subjects exposed to, actively infected with, or recovered from COVID-19 were included in the dataset. A freely available public database, intended as a resource for researchers studying the immune response to SARS-CoV-2, is where the repertoires were released. The samples were drawn from two sources: the first 160 participants of the ongoing ImmuneRACE study, and over 950 subjects contributed by 6 global collaborators. The sample metadata nearly always contained a de-identified subject ID, COVID-19 status, age in years and sex. Where available, HLA class I and class II types were obtained from metadata supplied by the sample provider rather than from assay-based typing.

The research as a whole found: The amount of clinical and demographic metadata varied by source and participant and was provided uncurated.

Worth noting for this clone: It lacks a known antigen. No base qualities exist here, and no much larger clone lies one base off it.

TCRbeta CDR3 regions were amplified from genomic DNA by means of the immunoSEQ Assay, a bias-controlled multiplex PCR. The authors' analysis ran thus. Within the assay, amplification of reference gene primers was used to estimate how many nucleated cells each sample contained. To quantify the absolute abundance of each unique TCRbeta CDR3 rearrangement, sequence reads were collapsed and filtered. For each sample, productive Simpson clonality was calculated as the square root of Simpson's diversity index over productive rearrangements. In TCRdb, the immuneACCESS table is reduced to in-frame sequences with V and J assigned. These tables do not hold every clone; where another copy was compared, an unresolved V gene accounts for under half, and the others remain unexplained. V, J and clone size were drawn from that table, and D and trimming were deduced from the DNA. This sample gives over 90,000 clones in total; around 90% of them show up just once. The ten biggest clones cover more than 5% of the sample.

The CDR3 holds 14 amino acids from the cysteine to the phenylalanine. Just the 42-base CDR3 DNA is kept, in frame starting at base 1. CDR1 SGHDT and CDR2 YYEEEE are derived from the germline V gene. V is reduced by 0 bases and J by 3 bases, leaving a spacing of 10 bases between them. One collaborating source in Seattle enrolled patients during active infection and followed them longitudinally through the course of disease. Each collaborating institution followed its own protocols to collect whole blood in K2EDTA tubes. For TCRbeta analysis, collaborators shipped samples as frozen whole blood, isolated PBMCs, or DNA extracted from either of those sample types.

The source of this sequence is a woman aged 45-60 years with COVID-19, enrolled during active disease. The chain links TRBV5-6 with TRBJ2-7; TRBD1 could be the D gene, as 5 bases match. Sequenced sample: peripheral blood. In nucleotides, the sequence is TGTGCCAGCAGCTTGGACAGGCGATTCTACGAGCAGTACTTC. Translation gives CASSLDRRFYEQYF.